The T cell receptor (beta chain) described here comes from a study of OX40 agonist ivuxolimab in advanced cancers. With respect to the entire study: Ivuxolimab was an agonistic, fully human IgG2 monoclonal antibody directed against OX40 (CD134), a costimulatory receptor. In the dose-escalation cohort, 70% to 90% of patients were male, and the mean age was around 60 years with a range of 23 to 79. The paper describes the monotherapy dose-escalation part (N ≈ 52 patients) of the phase I trial of ivuxolimab. Of the roughly 51 patients in dose escalation, about 19 had hepatocellular carcinoma, approximately 15 had melanoma, 9 had renal cell carcinoma and 9 had head and neck cancer. Prior anti-PD-1, anti-PD-L1 or anti-CTLA-4 therapy was permitted, and 40% to 50% of dose-escalation patients had received checkpoint inhibitors. Intravenous ivuxolimab was administered to patients every 2 weeks at six dose levels: 0.01, 0.1, 0.3, 1.5, 3 and 10 mg/kg. Three dose-escalation patients achieved partial responses, one with hepatocellular carcinoma and two with cutaneous melanoma. Peripheral TCRbeta sequencing was intended to test whether TCR sequence diversity was altered and clonal T-cell expansion was caused by ivuxolimab.

Genomic DNA was extracted from sorted cells for sequencing of the TCRbeta CDR3 region. TCRbeta CDR3 regions were sequenced using the immunoSEQ Assay. TCRdb provides this immuneACCESS table in a form limited to in-frame rearrangements. Some clones are lacking; in checked studies, under half of them reflect an unresolved V gene, and why the rest are absent is not known. The sample table shows approximately 90,000 clones, and 89% are seen once. Roughly 0.33% of the sample belongs to the ten largest clones. The CDR3 measures 16 amino acids from cysteine to phenylalanine. Only the CDR3 DNA is retained, 48 bases long and in frame from the first base. CDR1 and CDR2 are drawn from the germline V gene: KGHSH, LQKENI. Trimming takes 4 bases from V and 4 bases from J, and the germline ends sit 16 bases apart. Summary of the overall study and its limitations: At doses from 0.1 to 3.0 mg/kg, clonal expansion was seen in both CD4+ and CD8+ blood T cells between baseline and week 6. After ivuxolimab, more expanded clones were found on average in CD8+ T cells than in CD4+ T cells. Low levels of normalized T-cell clonal expansion were also seen in some patients who did not respond. In partial responders in the 0.1-3.0 mg/kg groups, normalized peripheral clonal expansion was found to be among the lowest, especially among CD8+ T cells. The antigen specificity of the clonally expanded peripheral T cells was not determined.

Patients with autoimmune disease history or receiving systemic immunosuppression were excluded from the trial. Peripheral blood for TCR sequencing was collected from all dose cohorts at baseline, on cycle 4 day 1, and on cycle 7 day 1. Samples were obtained from an open-label, multicenter, first-in-human phase I dose-escalation trial of ivuxolimab. Adults with locally advanced or metastatic melanoma, renal cell, hepatocellular, or head and neck squamous cell carcinoma were enrolled in the trial. Before TCR sequencing, CD4+ T cells and CD8+ T cells were sorted from peripheral blood as separate populations. A note on this clone: Its antigen remains undetermined. No much larger clone exists at a distance of one base, and base qualities are not known.

The source of this sequence is an adult with an advanced solid tumor such as melanoma, head and neck, liver or kidney cancer. The chain was built from TRBV18 and TRBJ2-2; no D gene is confidently identified. Sample: CD4+ or CD8+ T cells sorted from blood, taken in a trial of the OX40 agonist ivuxolimab. CDR3 region: CASSRNSRTTTGELFF. The DNA sequence is as follows: TGTGCCAGCTCACGCAACTCTCGCACGACCACCGGGGAGCTGTTTTTT.